This TCR beta chain was captured by sequencing in a study of blood T cell repertoires in COVID-19. As for the study in general: There were acute and convalescent COVID-19 samples, and they came from the United States, Italy and Spain. From T cells, B-cell-depleted T cells, or PBMCs came the material, which was cDNA or gDNA.

Clones were sequenced by immunoSEQ multiplex PCR, and TCRdb holds only the in-frame ones, with some missing. The sample consists of about 270,000 clones, 80% to 90% of them appearing once. The CDR3 sequence is 17 residues long. J is TRBJ1-6 and V is TRBV1; the table gives TRBD1 as D, unverified against the DNA. TRBV1 is labeled a pseudogene. This receptor was taken from an elderly man with acute or convalescent COVID-19. The sequenced sample was peripheral blood. CDR3: CTSSQDRDRGGNSPLHF. In DNA, the CDR3 is TGCACCAGCAGCCAAGACCGGGACAGGGGGGGTAATTCACCCCTCCACTTT.